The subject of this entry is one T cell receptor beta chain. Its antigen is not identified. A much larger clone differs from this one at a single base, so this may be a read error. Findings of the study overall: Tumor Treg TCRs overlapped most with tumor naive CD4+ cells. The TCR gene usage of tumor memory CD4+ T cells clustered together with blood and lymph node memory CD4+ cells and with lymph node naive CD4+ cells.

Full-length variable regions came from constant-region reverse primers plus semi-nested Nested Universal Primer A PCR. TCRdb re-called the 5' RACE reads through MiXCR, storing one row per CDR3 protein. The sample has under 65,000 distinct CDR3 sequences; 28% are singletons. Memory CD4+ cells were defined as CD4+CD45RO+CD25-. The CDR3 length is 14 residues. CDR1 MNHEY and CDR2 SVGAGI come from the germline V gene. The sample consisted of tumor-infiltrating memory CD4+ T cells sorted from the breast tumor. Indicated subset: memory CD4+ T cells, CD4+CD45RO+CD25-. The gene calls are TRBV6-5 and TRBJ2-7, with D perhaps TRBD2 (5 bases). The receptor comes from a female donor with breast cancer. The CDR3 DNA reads TGTGCCAGCAGTCACTCAGGAGGTCCCTACGAGCAGTACTTC. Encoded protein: CASSHSGGPYEQYF.